A selection of T cell receptor beta chains follows, all from one sample in a study of blood T cell repertoires in COVID-19. TCRdb's copy holds only in-frame clones and misses some; the assay was immunoSEQ multiplex PCR. The data hold a few hundred thousand clones, with almost 90% observed a single time. Sequenced: peripheral blood. These TCRs come from an elderly man with acute or convalescent COVID-19. CDR3s include the opening cysteine and the closing phenylalanine or tryptophan. A D gene is named only where the DNA matches it firmly. A row's size may be missing; if present it is once, few, many or a size class.

>TRBV2|TRBJ1-5|NA|NA
TGTGCCAGCAGCGGAGACAGAGGCAATCAGCCCCAGCATTTT
CASSGDRGNQPQHF
>TRBV19|TRBJ1-5|NA|NA
TGTGCCAGTACCATGCGGGATTTTAATCAGCCCCAGCATTTT
CASTMRDFNQPQHF
>TRBV6-4|TRBJ2-1|NA|NA
TGTGCCAGCAGTGACTCGGGGCGGTCGGCTGGTAATGAGCAGTTCTTC
CASSDSGRSAGNEQFF
>TRBV10-3|TRBJ1-2|few|NA
TGTGCCATCAGTGAGTCGTCAGCGCAGAACTATGGCTACACCTTC
CAISESSAQNYGYTF
>TRBV4-1|TRBJ1-2|NA|NA
TGCGCCAGCAGCTCCCGACAGAACAACTATGGCTACACCTTC
CASSSRQNNYGYTF
>TRBV7-2|TRBJ2-2|NA|NA
TGTGCCAGCAGCTTTAACAGGCAGAACACCGGGGAGCTGTTTTTT
CASSFNRQNTGELFF
>TRBV27|TRBJ2-7|NA|NA
TGTGCCAGCAGCGGTCTAGGACTAACCTACGAGCAGTACTTC
CASSGLGLTYEQYF
>TRBV9|TRBJ1-2|once|TRBD1
TGTGCCAGCAGCGTAGAAGTGGGGACAGGGAGAGGCTACACCTTC
CASSVEVGTGRGYTF
>TRBV5-4|TRBJ1-1|NA|NA
TGTGCCAGCAGCTTCACTGCCACGAACACTGAAGCTTTCTTT
CASSFTATNTEAFF
>TRBV19|TRBJ2-5|NA|TRBD1
TGTGCCAGTAGTCCTACCTGGAGACAGGGCGAAGAGACCCAGTACTTC
CASSPTWRQGEETQYF
>TRBV6-2/TRBV6-3|TRBJ1-2|NA|NA
TGTGCCAGCAGTTACTCGGGCCAATTAAATGGCTACACCTTC
CASSYSGQLNGYTF
>TRBV14|TRBJ1-1|NA|NA
TGTGCCAGCAGCCAAGCCGGGAAAGCTTTCTTT
CASSQAGKAFF
>TRBV28|TRBJ2-1|NA|TRBD1
TGTGCCAGCAAGGGACAGAACTACAATGAGCAGTTCTTC
CASKGQNYNEQFF
>TRBV7-9|TRBJ1-1|NA|NA
TGTGCCAGCAGCTTAGTACAGGGTGGCTCTGAAGCTTTCTTT
CASSLVQGGSEAFF
>TRBV7-2|TRBJ2-5|NA|NA
TGTGCCAGCAGCCTGGACCGGACTGAGACCCAGTACTTC
CASSLDRTETQYF
>TRBV15|TRBJ2-5|NA|NA
TGTGCCACTTTAGCGGCCGGGACCCAGTACTTC
CATLAAGTQYF
>TRBV9|TRBJ1-3|NA|TRBD1
TGTGCCAGCAGCGTCACAGGGGGACTAAGTGGAAACACCATATATTTT
CASSVTGGLSGNTIYF
>TRBV29-1|TRBJ2-1|once|TRBD2
TGCAGCGTTGCCCGTTCTAGCGGGAGTTCTTACAATGAGCAGTTCTTC
CSVARSSGSSYNEQFF
>TRBV19|TRBJ1-2|NA|TRBD1
TGTGCCAGTAGTATCTTACCGGGACAGGGGGTCTGGAACTATGGCTACACCTTC
CASSILPGQGVWNYGYTF
>TRBV7-8|TRBJ2-1|NA|NA
TGTGCCAGCAGCTTAGCGGCAGGGGTATACAATGAGCAGTTCTTC
CASSLAAGVYNEQFF
>TRBV7-8|TRBJ1-5|NA|NA
TGTGCCAGCAGCTTAGAGATGACTGGTAGCAATCAGCCCCAGCATTTT
CASSLEMTGSNQPQHF
>TRBV10-3|TRBJ1-2|NA|NA
TGTGCCATCAGTGAGCCTACCAGACCCCGGAGCCATGGCTACACCTTC
CAISEPTRPRSHGYTF
>TRBV25-1|TRBJ1-1|NA|NA
TGTGCCAGCAGTGAATATAAAACAGGGTTCACTGAAGCTTTCTTT
CASSEYKTGFTEAFF
>TRBV3-1/TRBV3-2|TRBJ2-1|NA|TRBD2
TGTGCCAGCAGACTAGCGGGGACCGGGGATGAGCAGTTCTTC
CASRLAGTGDEQFF
>TRBV18|TRBJ1-3|NA|NA
TGTGCCAGCTCACCTGGAGGGGCCAGCTCTGGAAACACCATATATTTT
CASSPGGASSGNTIYF
>TRBV2|TRBJ1-4|NA|NA
TGTGCCAGCAGTTTAGGACGGGGTGAAAAACTGTTTTTT
CASSLGRGEKLFF
>TRBV28|TRBJ2-7|NA|TRBD2
TGTGCCAGCAGTTTGATCCAGGGGAGCGGGGGTGCGTACGAGCAGTACTTC
CASSLIQGSGGAYEQYF
>TRBV11-1|TRBJ1-3|NA|NA
TGTGCCAGCAGCCGAGACGGAGGCTCTGGAAACACCATATATTTT
CASSRDGGSGNTIYF
>TRBV11-2|TRBJ1-2|NA|TRBD1
TGTGCCAGCCGCACCGGGACAGGGGGCGATGGCTACACCTTC
CASRTGTGGDGYTF
>TRBV2|TRBJ2-2|once|TRBD2
TGTGCCAGCAGTGTGGCAAACCTAGCGGGAAAGACCGGGGAGCTGTTTTTT
CASSVANLAGKTGELFF
>TRBV2|TRBJ1-4|NA|NA
TGTGCCAGCAGGGAAAGACAGGAGCCTAATGAAAAACTGTTTTTT
CASRERQEPNEKLFF
>TRBV5-8|TRBJ1-5|NA|TRBD1
TGTGCCAGCAGCTTGGAGAGGGGGCTGAGCAATCAGCCCCAGCATTTT
CASSLERGLSNQPQHF
>TRBV19|TRBJ2-1|NA|NA
TGTGCCAGTACCACATCGCATTCCTACAATGAGCAGTTCTTC
CASTTSHSYNEQFF
>TRBV7-3|TRBJ2-6|NA|NA
TGTGCCAGCAGCTTAATGGCGGGGCTACCGGCCGGGGCCAACGTCCTGACTTTC
CASSLMAGLPAGANVLTF
>TRBV5-6|TRBJ2-5|NA|TRBD1
TGTGCCAGCAGCGCCTCCGGGACAGCAGAGACCCAGTACTTC
CASSASGTAETQYF
>TRBV7-9|TRBJ1-3|NA|TRBD1
TGTGCCAGCAGCCCGGGACAGCCGAGCTCTGGAAACACCATATATTTT
CASSPGQPSSGNTIYF
>TRBV3-1/TRBV3-2|TRBJ2-7|NA|NA
TGTGCCAGCAGCTTGGGACTTTCAGCGTACGAGCAGTACTTC
CASSLGLSAYEQYF
>TRBV24-1|TRBJ2-1|NA|TRBD2
TGTGCCACCAGTGACGGTACTAGCGGGAGTTTCAATGAGCAGTTCTTC
CATSDGTSGSFNEQFF
>TRBV9|TRBJ1-4|NA|NA
TGTGCCAGCAGCGCCGCCGGACAGACTAATGAAAAACTGTTTTTT
CASSAAGQTNEKLFF
>TRBV7-3|TRBJ1-2|NA|NA
TGTGCCAGCAGCTTAGGGGGGGCGGGGGGCTACACCTTC
CASSLGGAGGYTF
>TRBV5-4|TRBJ2-3|NA|TRBD2
TGTGCCAGCAGCGGGGGACTAGCGGTGAGCACAGATACGCAGTATTTT
CASSGGLAVSTDTQYF
>TRBV6-6|TRBJ1-2|NA|TRBD1
TGTGCCAGCAGTTACGACAGGGGGTTCGGCGGCTACACCTTC
CASSYDRGFGGYTF
>TRBV11-1|TRBJ1-6|NA|NA
TGTGCCAGCAGCCCAAGTCCGGTTTCAGGGTCACCCCTCCACTTT
CASSPSPVSGSPLHF